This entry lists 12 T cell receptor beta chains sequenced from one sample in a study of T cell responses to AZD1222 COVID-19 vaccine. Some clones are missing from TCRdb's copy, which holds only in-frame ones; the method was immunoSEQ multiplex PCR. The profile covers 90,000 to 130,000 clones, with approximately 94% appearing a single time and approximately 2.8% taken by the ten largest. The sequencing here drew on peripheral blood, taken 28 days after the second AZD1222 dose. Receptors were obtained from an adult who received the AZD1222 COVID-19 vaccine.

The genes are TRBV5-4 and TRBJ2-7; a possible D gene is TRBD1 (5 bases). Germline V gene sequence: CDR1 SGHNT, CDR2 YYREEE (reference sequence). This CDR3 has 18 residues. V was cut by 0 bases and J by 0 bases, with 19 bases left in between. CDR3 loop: CASSLESGHGVYSYEQYF. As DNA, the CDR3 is TGTGCCAGCAGCTTGGAGTCCGGACACGGAGTGTACTCCTACGAGCAGTACTTC.

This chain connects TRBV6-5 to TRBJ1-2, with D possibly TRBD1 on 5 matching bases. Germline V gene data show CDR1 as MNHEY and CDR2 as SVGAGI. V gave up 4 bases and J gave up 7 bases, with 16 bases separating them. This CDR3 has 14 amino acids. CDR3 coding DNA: TGTGCCAGCAGTTGGGCGGCCAGGGTGTCTGGCTACACCTTC. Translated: CASSWAARVSGYTF.

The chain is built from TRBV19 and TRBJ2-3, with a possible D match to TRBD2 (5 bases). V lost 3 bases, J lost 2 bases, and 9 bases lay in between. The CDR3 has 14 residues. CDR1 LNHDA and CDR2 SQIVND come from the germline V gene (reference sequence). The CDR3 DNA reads TGTGCCAGTAGTATCCCGGGATACACAGATACGCAGTATTTT. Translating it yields CASSIPGYTDTQYF.

The DNA for the CDR3 is TGTGCCAGCAGCCCAGAACTAGCCAAAAACATTCAGTACTTC. This sequence encodes CASSPELAKNIQYF. The chain carries TRBV9 and TRBJ2-4; D gene uncertain. Germline loops: CDR1 SGDLS, CDR2 YYNGEE. Trimming took 4 bases from V and 0 from J, leaving 8 bases between them. CDR3 length: 14 residues. The complete variable domain, with remaining parts taken from reference TRBV9 and TRBJ2-4, reads DSGVTQTPKHLITATGQRVTLRCSPRSGDLSVYWYQQSLDQGLQFLIQYYNGEERAKGNILERFSAQQFPDLHSELNLSSLELGDSALYFCASSPELAKNIQYFGAGTRLSVL.

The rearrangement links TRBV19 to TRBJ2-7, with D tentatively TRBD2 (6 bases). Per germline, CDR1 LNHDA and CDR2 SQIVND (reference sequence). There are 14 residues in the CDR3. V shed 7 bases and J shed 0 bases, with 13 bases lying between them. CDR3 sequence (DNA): TGTGCCAGTAAAAGCGGGTTTAGCTCCTACGAGCAGTACTTC. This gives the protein CASKSGFSSYEQYF.

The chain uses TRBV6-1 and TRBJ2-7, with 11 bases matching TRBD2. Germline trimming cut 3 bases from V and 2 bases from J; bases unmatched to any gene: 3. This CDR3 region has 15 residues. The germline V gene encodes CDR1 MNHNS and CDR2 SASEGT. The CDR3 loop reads CASSDLAGGPYEQYF. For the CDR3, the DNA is TGTGCCAGCAGTGATCTAGCGGGGGGTCCCTACGAGCAGTACTTC.

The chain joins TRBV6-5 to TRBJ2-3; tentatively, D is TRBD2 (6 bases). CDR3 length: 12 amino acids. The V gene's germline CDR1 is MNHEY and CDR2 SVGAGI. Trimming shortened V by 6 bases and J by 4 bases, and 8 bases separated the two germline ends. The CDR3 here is CASSLAADTQYF. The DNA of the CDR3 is TGTGCCAGCAGCTTAGCGGCAGATACGCAGTATTTT.

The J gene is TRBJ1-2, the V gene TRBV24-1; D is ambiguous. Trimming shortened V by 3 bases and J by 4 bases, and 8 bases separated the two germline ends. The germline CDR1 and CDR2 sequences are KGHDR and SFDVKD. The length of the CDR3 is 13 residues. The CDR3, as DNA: TGTGCCACCAGTGATCCCCTGAGCTATGGCTACACCTTC. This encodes CATSDPLSYGYTF.

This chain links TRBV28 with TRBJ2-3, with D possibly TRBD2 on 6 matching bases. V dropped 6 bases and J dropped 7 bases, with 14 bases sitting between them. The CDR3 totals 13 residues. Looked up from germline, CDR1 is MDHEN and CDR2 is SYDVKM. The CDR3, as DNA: TGTGCCAGCAGGGCCGGGGGAAGCTATACGCAGTATTTT. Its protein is CASRAGGSYTQYF. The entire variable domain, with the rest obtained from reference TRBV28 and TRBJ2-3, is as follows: DVKVTQSSRYLVKRTGEKVFLECVQDMDHENMFWYRQDPGLGLRLIYFSYDVKMKEKGDIPEGYSVSREKKERFSLILESASTNQTSMYLCASRAGGSYTQYFGPGTRLTVL.

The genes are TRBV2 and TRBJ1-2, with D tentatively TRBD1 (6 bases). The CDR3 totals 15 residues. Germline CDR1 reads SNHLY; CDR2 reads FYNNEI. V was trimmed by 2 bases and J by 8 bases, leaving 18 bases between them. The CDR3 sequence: CASSEFRRAGVGYTF. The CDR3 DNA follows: TGTGCCAGCAGTGAATTTAGGAGGGCAGGGGTAGGCTACACCTTC.

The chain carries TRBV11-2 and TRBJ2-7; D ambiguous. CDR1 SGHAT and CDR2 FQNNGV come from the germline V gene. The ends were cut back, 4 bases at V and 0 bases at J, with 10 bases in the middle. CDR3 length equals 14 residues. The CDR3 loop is CASSSDPDSYEQYF. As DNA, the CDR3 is TGTGCCAGCAGCTCGGACCCTGACTCCTACGAGCAGTACTTC.

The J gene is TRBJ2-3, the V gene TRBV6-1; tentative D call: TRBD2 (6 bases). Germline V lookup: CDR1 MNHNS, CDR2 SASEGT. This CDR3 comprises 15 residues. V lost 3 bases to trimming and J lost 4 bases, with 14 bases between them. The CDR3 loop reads CASSDGFGGSDTQYF. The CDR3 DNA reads TGTGCCAGCAGTGATGGCTTTGGGGGGTCAGATACGCAGTATTTT.